Following are 32 T cell receptor beta chains from one sample sequenced in a study of CD8 T cells in ankylosing spondylitis. TCRdb processed the 5' RACE reads anew with MiXCR; each CDR3 protein has one entry. The sample comprises about 42,000 distinct CDR3 sequences, around 2.9% of which are singletons, and over 4% rests with the top ten. Specimen: blood, either unsorted or a sorted T cell fraction (not recorded which). The receptors come from a male donor with ankylosing spondylitis or in good health (not recorded which).

The table lists this clonotype with many counts. The chain employs TRBV9 and TRBJ2-2; D possibly corresponds to TRBD2 (5 bases). The CDR3 covers 15 residues. V lost 0 bases and J 0 bases, leaving 6 bases between the germline ends. Per germline, CDR1 SGDLS and CDR2 YYNGEE. CDR3 bases: TGTGCCAGCAGCGTAGCCGGGACGAACACCGGGGAGCTGTTTTTT. Protein sequence: CASSVAGTNTGELFF.

There are many counts of this clonotype. This CDR3 is CASSVGDAQGYGYTF. CDR3 in DNA: TGTGCCAGCAGCGTAGGGGACGCCCAGGGCTATGGCTACACCTTC. This chain joins TRBV9 and TRBJ1-2, with D perhaps TRBD1 (5 bases). Germline V CDR1 and CDR2: SGDLS, YYNGEE. The CDR3 is 15 residues long. Trimming pared 0 bases from V and 4 bases from J, leaving 13 bases between.

This clonotype was detected ten times or more. CDR3 region: CASSAGTGFAFF. CDR3 nucleotides: TGTGCCAGCAGCGCCGGCACAGGGTTCGCTTTCTTT. V usage is TRBV9 and J usage is TRBJ1-1; D is perhaps TRBD1 (6 bases). Germline CDR1 is SGDLS and CDR2 is YYNGEE. The CDR3 is made up of 12 amino acids. V dropped 3 bases and J dropped 11 bases, with 14 bases sitting between them.

This clonotype was detected many times. The chain carries TRBV9 and TRBJ2-3; 8 bases are shared with TRBD2. CDR1 and CDR2 (germline): SGDLS, YYNGEE. V lost 3 bases and J lost 2; bases outside the gene matches: 8. This CDR3 spans 16 amino acids. The DNA for the CDR3 is TGTGCCAGCAGCGGTTCGGGACTAGGAACCACAGATACGCAGTATTTT. Its translation is CASSGSGLGTTDTQYF.

The table lists this clonotype with many counts. V and J are TRBV9 and TRBJ1-2; the D gene is possibly TRBD1 (5 bases). V lost 0 bases and J 1 base, leaving 10 bases between the germline ends. Germline V lookup: CDR1 SGDLS, CDR2 YYNGEE. The CDR3 has 15 amino acids. The CDR3 spells CASSVVGTSNYGYTF. In nucleotides, the CDR3 is TGTGCCAGCAGCGTAGTAGGGACTAGTAACTATGGCTACACCTTC. The full variable domain, completed using reference TRBV9 and TRBJ1-2, is DSGVTQTPKHLITATGQRVTLRCSPRSGDLSVYWYQQSLDQGLQFLIQYYNGEERAKGNILERFSAQQFPDLHSELNLSSLELGDSALYFCASSVVGTSNYGYTFGSGTRLTVV.

This clonotype has at least ten counts. The V gene is TRBV9, the J gene TRBJ2-7; TRBD1 or TRBD2 may be the D gene (5 bases each). Germline lookup yields CDR1 SGDLS and CDR2 YYNGEE. The CDR3 covers 15 residues. Trimming pared 3 bases from V and 2 bases from J, leaving 15 bases between. As DNA, the CDR3 is TGTGCCAGCAGCGCCTCCGGGACGGTGACCTACGAGCAGTACTTC. Translation gives CASSASGTVTYEQYF.

In its sample, this clonotype was seen many times. J is TRBJ1-3 and V is TRBV9; the D gene is possibly TRBD1 (5 bases). The CDR3 covers 15 residues. The V end lost 0 bases, the J end lost 7 bases, and 14 bases lay between the germline ends. Germline V gene sequence: CDR1 SGDLS, CDR2 YYNGEE. The CDR3 loop reads CASSVGLQASNTIYF. The CDR3 DNA reads as TGTGCCAGCAGCGTAGGGTTACAGGCTTCTAACACCATATATTTT.

This clonotype occurred many times. V gene TRBV9 combines with J gene TRBJ1-1; D possibly corresponds to TRBD1 (5 bases). CDR1 is SGDLS and CDR2 is YYNGEE in the germline V gene. There are 14 residues in the CDR3. The germline V and J ends were trimmed by 6 bases and 0 bases, with 12 bases remaining between them. CDR3 sequence: CASNPTVLNTEAFF. CDR3 DNA sequence: TGTGCCAGCAATCCGACAGTATTGAACACTGAAGCTTTCTTT.

This clonotype was recorded at least ten times. The chain joins TRBV9 to TRBJ2-1, with D unclear. The V end was cut by 0 bases, the J end by 7 bases, with 8 bases between. This CDR3 has 13 residues. The germline CDR1 and CDR2 sequences are SGDLS and YYNGEE. The CDR3 sequence is CASSVGGWNEQFF. The CDR3 DNA follows: TGTGCCAGCAGCGTAGGGGGATGGAATGAGCAGTTCTTC.

This clonotype is medium-sized. The CDR3 DNA reads as TGTGCCAGCAGCGTAGAGACCAGCCAAGAGACCCAGTACTTC. Amino acid sequence: CASSVETSQETQYF. V usage is TRBV9 and J usage is TRBJ2-5; D gene ambiguous. Germline CDR1 and CDR2: SGDLS and YYNGEE. This CDR3 has 14 amino acids. Trimming removed 0 bases at V and 1 base at J, with 7 bases between.

The chain is built from TRBV9 and TRBJ2-5; a possible D gene is TRBD2 (5 bases). V lost 2 bases and J 2 bases, leaving 13 bases between the germline ends. CDR1 is SGDLS, CDR2 YYNGEE, per germline. The CDR3 has 15 amino acids. CDR3 sequence: CASSVGDHPQETQYF. DNA of the CDR3: TGTGCCAGCAGCGTGGGAGACCACCCTCAAGAGACCCAGTACTTC.

This clonotype has a handful of counts. The rearrangement joins TRBV9 to TRBJ2-1, with D perhaps TRBD1 or TRBD2 (5 bases each). The germline CDR1 and CDR2 sequences are SGDLS and YYNGEE. The CDR3 is 13 residues long. Trimming removed 6 bases at V and 7 bases at J, with 14 bases between. The CDR3: CASTGAFLNEQFF. The DNA of the CDR3 is TGTGCCAGCACCGGGGCCTTCTTGAATGAGCAGTTCTTC.

This clonotype appeared many times. The rearrangement uses TRBV9 and TRBJ2-1, with D possibly TRBD2 on 6 matching bases. Trimming pared 5 bases from V and 6 bases from J, leaving 9 bases between. The CDR3 totals 12 residues. Germline values: CDR1 SGDLS, CDR2 YYNGEE. CDR3 sequence: CASSREVNEQFF. The CDR3 DNA reads TGTGCCAGCAGTAGGGAGGTCAATGAGCAGTTCTTC.

The sample holds many counts of this clonotype. J is TRBJ2-7 and V is TRBV9; a possible D gene is TRBD1 (6 bases). The V gene lost 0 bases and the J gene lost 6 bases, with 13 bases spanning the gap. Looked up from germline, CDR1 is SGDLS and CDR2 is YYNGEE. The CDR3 loop spans 14 amino acids. Here the CDR3 reads CASSVAPQGGEQYF. The CDR3 nucleotides are TGTGCCAGCAGCGTAGCCCCCCAAGGGGGCGAGCAGTACTTC.

This clonotype was recorded many times. The J gene is TRBJ2-3, the V gene TRBV9; D is perhaps TRBD1 or TRBD2 (6 bases each). Trimming shortened V by 2 bases and J by 1 base, and 14 bases separated the two germline ends. The CDR3 covers 16 residues. The germline CDR1 and CDR2 sequences are SGDLS and YYNGEE. DNA for the CDR3: TGTGCCAGCAGCGTCACACAGGGAGGCGGCACAGATACGCAGTATTTT. This translates into CASSVTQGGGTDTQYF.

This clonotype was counted at least ten times. This rearrangement joins TRBV9 to TRBJ2-3; D is unresolved. The CDR3 extends over 16 amino acids. Germline-derived CDR1 and CDR2 are SGDLS and YYNGEE. The ends were cut back, 4 bases at V and 3 bases at J, with 18 bases in the middle. The DNA of the CDR3 is TGTGCCAGCAGCCCCCTAGAGCTGGGATCGACAGATACGCAGTATTTT. This gives the protein CASSPLELGSTDTQYF.

Ten or more counts support this clonotype. This chain connects TRBV9 to TRBJ2-2, with 13 bases identical to TRBD2. Looked up from germline, CDR1 is SGDLS and CDR2 is YYNGEE. The CDR3 consists of 14 residues. Trimming took 7 bases from V and 6 from J; bases not matched to a gene: 3. The CDR3 reads CASAGLAGAGELFF. The CDR3 coding sequence is TGTGCCAGCGCCGGACTAGCGGGAGCCGGGGAGCTGTTTTTT.

At least ten counts were recorded for this clonotype. The V call is TRBV9, the J call TRBJ2-3; 8 nucleotides line up with TRBD2. This CDR3 comprises 16 residues. CDR1 SGDLS and CDR2 YYNGEE come from the germline V gene. The V and J ends lost 4 bases and 2 bases, in that order; junction bases with no gene match: 9. CDR3 coding DNA: TGTGCCAGCAGCCCCTCCGGGACTAGGGTCACAGATACGCAGTATTTT. It translates to CASSPSGTRVTDTQYF. Full variable domain (outside the CDR3, taken from reference TRBV9 and TRBJ2-3): DSGVTQTPKHLITATGQRVTLRCSPRSGDLSVYWYQQSLDQGLQFLIQYYNGEERAKGNILERFSAQQFPDLHSELNLSSLELGDSALYFCASSPSGTRVTDTQYFGPGTRLTVL.

There are many counts of this clonotype. The CDR3 DNA is TGTGCCAGCAGCGTAAGGAGCGGGGGCGGAAAAGAGACCCAGTACTTC. Its protein product is CASSVRSGGGKETQYF. This chain links TRBV9 with TRBJ2-5, with 8 bases that match TRBD2. Germline V gene lookup returns CDR1 SGDLS and CDR2 YYNGEE. This CDR3 has 16 residues. V trimming: 1 base; J trimming: 3 bases; junction bases outside the gene matches: 8.

The sample holds many counts of this clonotype. This CDR3 reads CASSRWTGGKTEAFF. CDR3 coding DNA: TGTGCCAGCAGCAGATGGACAGGGGGCAAAACTGAAGCTTTCTTT. This chain uses TRBV9 with TRBJ1-1, with 11 nucleotides matching TRBD1. Trimming cost V 4 bases and J 5 bases; bases outside gene matches: 7. Germline loops: CDR1 SGDLS, CDR2 YYNGEE. The CDR3 runs 15 residues.

In its sample, this clonotype was seen many times. This chain connects TRBV9 to TRBJ1-1; a possible D gene is TRBD1 (6 bases). The CDR3 extends over 15 amino acids. The germline V gene encodes CDR1 SGDLS and CDR2 YYNGEE. The V end was cut by 3 bases, the J end by 1 base, with 13 bases between. The CDR3 here is CASSALQGPNTEAFF. The CDR3 nucleotides read TGTGCCAGCAGCGCATTACAGGGCCCGAACACTGAAGCTTTCTTT.

This clonotype was recorded at least ten times. The chain couples TRBV9 to TRBJ2-1; D is unclear. This CDR3 region has 15 residues. The V gene's germline CDR1 is SGDLS and CDR2 YYNGEE. The germline V and J ends were trimmed by 0 bases and 2 bases, with 9 bases remaining between them. CDR3 sequence (DNA): TGTGCCAGCAGCGTAGATCAGCTCCCCTACAATGAGCAGTTCTTC. Amino acids: CASSVDQLPYNEQFF.

This clonotype was counted ten times or more. This rearrangement joins TRBV9 to TRBJ2-3, with D possibly being TRBD2 (6 bases). Germline CDR1 and CDR2: SGDLS and YYNGEE. The V end lost 2 bases, the J end lost 0 bases, and 10 bases lay between the germline ends. The CDR3 has 15 amino acids. This chain's CDR3 is CASSVSGSSTDTQYF. The CDR3, as DNA: TGTGCCAGCAGCGTTAGCGGTTCTAGCACAGATACGCAGTATTTT.

This clonotype was recorded at least ten times. The rearrangement uses TRBV9 and TRBJ2-2, with TRBD1 matching 7 bases. J gave up 5 bases and V 4 bases, and 11 bases lay outside the gene matches. Germline V gene sequence: CDR1 SGDLS, CDR2 YYNGEE. The CDR3 is 16 amino acids. The CDR3 protein is CASSTLQGYRTGELFF. The CDR3 DNA sequence: TGTGCCAGCAGCACCTTACAGGGGTACAGAACCGGGGAGCTGTTTTTT.

This clonotype was recorded at least ten times. The gene calls are TRBV9 and TRBJ2-3; D is possibly TRBD2 (7 bases). In germline, CDR1 is SGDLS, CDR2 YYNGEE. The length of the CDR3 is 16 residues. V was shortened by 4 bases and J by 6 bases, with 21 bases between the two germline ends. The CDR3: CASSSQASGTFDTQYF. As DNA, the CDR3 is TGTGCCAGCAGCTCCCAGGCCAGCGGGACATTTGATACGCAGTATTTT.

This clonotype was seen at least ten times. V gene TRBV9 combines with J gene TRBJ1-6, with D possibly TRBD1 on 5 matching bases. Trimming removed 4 bases at V and 4 bases at J, with 12 bases between. CDR3 length: 15 residues. The germline V gene has CDR1 SGDLS and CDR2 YYNGEE. The CDR3, as DNA: TGTGCCAGCAGCACCAGCGACAGTTATAATTCACCCCTCCACTTT. It specifies CASSTSDSYNSPLHF. Using reference TRBV9 and TRBJ1-6 for the parts outside the CDR3, the full variable domain is DSGVTQTPKHLITATGQRVTLRCSPRSGDLSVYWYQQSLDQGLQFLIQYYNGEERAKGNILERFSAQQFPDLHSELNLSSLELGDSALYFCASSTSDSYNSPLHFGNGTRLTVT.

This clonotype was counted many times. The J gene is TRBJ2-3, the V gene TRBV9, with D uncertain. Trimming removed 2 bases from V and 6 bases from J, with 7 bases in between. In germline, CDR1 is SGDLS, CDR2 YYNGEE. The CDR3 has 12 residues. CDR3 bases: TGTGCCAGCAGCGTTAGAGCGGATACGCAGTATTTT. Translated, it gives CASSVRADTQYF.

This clonotype was seen many times. The rearrangement joins TRBV9 to TRBJ2-7; D is unclear. This CDR3 region has 17 residues. CDR1 and CDR2 from the germline V gene are SGDLS and YYNGEE. V was pared by 0 bases and J by 2 bases, with 18 bases between. DNA for the CDR3: TGTGCCAGCAGCGTAGGCCACCATGTCAGGACGCCCTACGAGCAGTACTTC. Its translation: CASSVGHHVRTPYEQYF.

This clonotype appeared many times. This chain links TRBV9 with TRBJ2-3; TRBD2 aligns across 7 bases. V dropped 4 bases and J dropped 4; count of bases not matched to a gene: 15. This CDR3 is built from 17 residues. The V gene's germline CDR1 is SGDLS and CDR2 YYNGEE. This chain's CDR3 is CASSQDYGGRGADTQYF. CDR3 sequence (DNA): TGTGCCAGCAGCCAGGACTATGGCGGGAGAGGCGCAGATACGCAGTATTTT.

Many counts were recorded for this clonotype. V is TRBV9 and J is TRBJ1-2; D possibly corresponds to TRBD1 (6 bases). In germline, CDR1 is SGDLS, CDR2 YYNGEE. Trimming stripped 3 bases from V and 5 bases from J, with 17 bases between. The CDR3 sequence is 15 residues long. The CDR3 coding sequence is TGTGCCAGCAGCGCCTCTTCGGGACACGGATATGGCTACACCTTC. It encodes CASSASSGHGYGYTF.

This clonotype was seen at least ten times. V gene TRBV9 combines with J gene TRBJ2-2; tentative D call: TRBD2 (6 bases). Germline V lookup: CDR1 SGDLS, CDR2 YYNGEE. This CDR3 is 13 amino acids long. V shed 0 bases and J shed 7 bases, with 7 bases lying between them. Here the CDR3 DNA reads TGTGCCAGCAGCGTAGACGGGGGCGGGGAGCTGTTTTTT. This translates into CASSVDGGGELFF.

This clonotype was seen at least ten times. The chain links TRBV9 to TRBJ1-4, with D possibly matching TRBD1 (5 bases). The CDR3 contains 14 residues. The ends were cut back, 3 bases at V and 2 bases at J, with 8 bases in the middle. From germline, CDR1 is SGDLS and CDR2 YYNGEE. The DNA for the CDR3 is TGTGCCAGCAGCGCGACAGCTACTAATGAAAAACTGTTTTTT. It encodes CASSATATNEKLFF.